The next 29 T cell receptor beta chains were all read from a single sample in a study of blood T cell repertoires in COVID-19. Measured with immunoSEQ multiplex PCR; TCRdb has only the in-frame clones, and not every one. The sample holds 330,000 or so clones; around 90% are singletons and the top ten take just over 9.5%. The sample consisted of peripheral blood. Receptors originate from a man under 40 with COVID-19, enrolled during active disease.

The chain recombines TRBV10-3 with TRBJ2-5; TRBD2 aligns across 8 bases. V trimming: 2 bases; J trimming: 1 base; junction bases outside the gene matches: 3. The CDR3 extends over 15 amino acids. Germline CDR1 is ENHRY and CDR2 is SYGVKD. CDR3 bases: TGTGCCATCAGTGAGGAGGCGGGGGGCCAAGAGACCCAGTACTTC. Amino acids: CAISEEAGGQETQYF.

This clone has more than one count but fewer than ten. V gene TRBV13 combines with J gene TRBJ1-1; D gene ambiguous. V dropped 0 bases and J dropped 0 bases, with 14 bases sitting between them. The CDR3 consists of 17 residues. Germline CDR1 reads PRHDT; CDR2 reads FYEKMQ (reference sequence). The CDR3 region has the DNA TGTGCCAGCAGCTTAGGGACGGGAAGAACCCTGAACACTGAAGCTTTCTTT. The encoded protein is CASSLGTGRTLNTEAFF. The full variable domain, rest sourced from reference TRBV13 and TRBJ1-1, is AAGVIQSPRHLIKEKRETATLKCYPIPRHDTVYWYQQGPGQDPQFLISFYEKMQSDKGSIPDRFSAQQFSDYHSELNMSSLELGDSALYFCASSLGTGRTLNTEAFFGQGTRLTVV.

This clone was seen only a few times. The rearrangement uses TRBV19 and TRBJ1-1; tentative D call: TRBD1 (6 bases). The CDR3 runs to 15 residues. The V gene's germline CDR1 is LNHDA and CDR2 SQIVND (reference sequence). Deletions cut 6 bases from V and 0 bases from J, with 14 bases between. The CDR3 region has the DNA TGTGCCAGTAGAACAGGGAACTTTATGAACACTGAAGCTTTCTTT. Encoded protein: CASRTGNFMNTEAFF.

This clone was counted once. The rearrangement joins TRBV7-2 to TRBJ2-7, with 7 bases lining up with TRBD1. CDR3 length: 14 residues. CDR1 is SGHTA, CDR2 FQGNSA, per germline. V shed 3 bases and J 3 bases; nucleotides not matched to a gene: 5. CDR3 nucleotides: TGTGCCAGCAGCTTCCGGGACAGTAGCTACGAGCAGTACTTC. It yields the protein CASSFRDSSYEQYF.

V is TRBV4-2 and J is TRBJ2-2; 11 nucleotides line up with TRBD2. The V gene's germline CDR1 is LGHNA and CDR2 YNFKEQ. V lost 0 bases to trimming and J lost 0 bases; unmatched junction nucleotides: 3. The CDR3 extends over 18 amino acids. As DNA, the CDR3 is TGTGCCAGCAGCCAAGATGCGACTAGCGGGACGAACACCGGGGAGCTGTTTTTT. Amino acids: CASSQDATSGTNTGELFF.

V and J are TRBV6-2 or TRBV6-3 and TRBJ2-3; 13 bases align to TRBD2. The CDR3 has 18 residues. Germline V gene data show CDR1 as MNHEY and CDR2 as SVGEGT. The trim removed 2 bases at V and 0 bases at J, leaving 5 bases unmatched. DNA of the CDR3: TGTGCCAGCAGTTACGGACTAGCGGGGGCCATGAGCACAGATACGCAGTATTTT. Its translation: CASSYGLAGAMSTDTQYF.

The chain combines TRBV6-5 with TRBJ2-2, with D possibly TRBD2 on 5 matching bases. Germline V gives CDR1 MNHEY, CDR2 SVGAGI. V was clipped by 6 bases and J by 1 base, with 6 bases between them. The CDR3 has 13 residues. The CDR3 spells CASREGNTGELFF. For the CDR3, the DNA is TGTGCCAGCAGAGAGGGGAACACCGGGGAGCTGTTTTTT.

This clone was seen a handful of times. The genes are TRBV19 and TRBJ2-7; possible D gene TRBD1, 6 bases. Trimming shortened V by 1 base and J by 2 bases, and 18 bases separated the two germline ends. The CDR3 sequence is 17 residues long. Germline values: CDR1 LNHDA, CDR2 SQIVND (reference sequence). CDR3 protein: CASSIGLRRGITYEQYF. The DNA of the CDR3 is TGTGCCAGTAGTATAGGCCTCCGAAGGGGGATCACCTACGAGCAGTACTTC.

This chain links TRBV6-1 with TRBJ1-5, with no clear D. Between the trimmed V and J ends, which lost 0 bases and 1 base, there was a span of 7 bases. Germline CDR1 reads MNHNS; CDR2 reads SASEGT. The CDR3 runs 15 residues. Here the CDR3 DNA reads TGTGCCAGCAGTGAAGCGCACAGCAGCAATCAGCCCCAGCATTTT. Its protein product is CASSEAHSSNQPQHF.

This chain joins TRBV2 and TRBJ2-7; D may be TRBD1 (6 bases). V was shortened by 4 bases and J by 3 bases, with 10 bases between the two germline ends. The CDR3 consists of 13 residues. In germline, CDR1 is SNHLY, CDR2 FYNNEI. CDR3 sequence (DNA): TGTGCCAGCAGTGTGACAGGAAACTACGAGCAGTACTTC. Protein sequence: CASSVTGNYEQYF.

The chain uses TRBV7-2 and TRBJ2-2, with 9 positions matching TRBD2. CDR3 length equals 16 residues. V lost 4 bases to trimming and J lost 6 bases; unmatched junction nucleotides: 9. The V gene's germline CDR1 is SGHTA and CDR2 FQGNSA. The CDR3 sequence is CASSSPAGGGAGELFF. The CDR3 nucleotides read TGTGCCAGCAGCTCGCCAGCGGGGGGAGGGGCCGGGGAGCTGTTTTTT.

V and J are TRBV15 and TRBJ1-6; D is unresolved. This CDR3 has 16 amino acids. The V end lost 1 base, the J end lost 10 bases, and 17 bases lay between the germline ends. CDR1 and CDR2 from the germline V gene are LNHNV and YYDKDF (reference sequence). As DNA, the CDR3 is TGTGCCACCAGCAGAGGGCGAAGCTTACGGGAATCACCCCTCCACTTT. It specifies CATSRGRSLRESPLHF. Full variable domain (rest looked up from reference TRBV15 and TRBJ1-6): DAMVIQNPRYQVTQFGKPVTLSCSQTLNHNVMYWYQQKSSQAPKLLFHYYDKDFNNEADTPDNFQSRRPNTSFCFLDIRSPGLGDTAMYLCATSRGRSLRESPLHFGNGTRLTVT.

The gene calls are TRBV6-5 and TRBJ2-7; D not resolved. V lost 6 bases, J lost 2 bases, and 8 bases lay in between. The CDR3 spans 12 residues. Germline CDR1 is MNHEY and CDR2 is SVGAGI. CDR3 loop: CASSPRTYEQYF. The CDR3 region has the DNA TGTGCCAGCAGCCCGCGAACCTACGAGCAGTACTTC.

V usage is TRBV21-1 and J usage is TRBJ2-1; no check of the table's D call, TRBD2, against the DNA was made. TRBV21-1 is annotated as a pseudogene. This CDR3 region has 14 residues. The CDR3 loop is CASRGGGAGNEQFF. DNA of the CDR3: TGTGCCAGCCGAGGCGGGGGGGCCGGCAATGAGCAGTTCTTC.

The J gene is TRBJ1-2, the V gene TRBV7-3, with D hard to call. The V end lost 1 base, the J end lost 7 bases, and 10 bases lay between the germline ends. The CDR3 spans 13 residues. Germline CDR1 SGHTA, CDR2 FQGTGA. In DNA, the CDR3 is TGTGCCAGCAGCTTAATAGGCGGGGTTGGCTACACCTTC. Translating it yields CASSLIGGVGYTF.

The chain couples TRBV28 to TRBJ2-2; TRBD1 matches 7 bases. Looked up from germline, CDR1 is MDHEN and CDR2 is SYDVKM. The CDR3 totals 13 residues. The V gene end was trimmed by 8 bases and the J gene end by 1 base; junction bases not matched to a gene: 1. In DNA form, the CDR3 reads TGTGCCAGCTCAGGGGGGAACACCGGGGAGCTGTTTTTT. This translates into CASSGGNTGELFF.

About this clone itself: The sample contains more than one DNA sequence encoding this CDR3. The chain uses TRBV4-3 and TRBJ2-1, with a weak D call TRBD2 (5 bases). The CDR3 is 15 amino acids. Germline CDR1 LGHNA, CDR2 YSLEER. V was clipped by 3 bases and J by 1 base, with 10 bases between them. CDR3 residues: CASSHLASSYNEQFF. Here the CDR3 DNA reads TGCGCCAGCAGCCACCTAGCTTCTTCCTACAATGAGCAGTTCTTC.

The V call is TRBV12-3 or TRBV12-4, the J call TRBJ2-7; D unclear. V lost 2 bases, J lost 7 bases, and 12 bases lay in between. This CDR3 has 13 residues. CDR3 DNA: TGTGCCAGCAGTTTAAGACTCCACGGGGAGCAGTACTTC. This encodes CASSLRLHGEQYF.

CDR3 region: CASSPGHYSGANVLTF. CDR3 nucleotides: TGTGCCAGCAGTCCCGGACACTACTCTGGGGCCAACGTCCTGACTTTC. The chain recombines TRBV2 with TRBJ2-6; D may be TRBD1 (5 bases). The CDR3 has 16 residues. The V gene lost 5 bases and the J gene lost 0 bases, with 11 bases spanning the gap. In germline, CDR1 is SNHLY, CDR2 FYNNEI.

The chain uses TRBV4-3 and TRBJ2-1; D is unresolved. V shed 1 base and J shed 0 bases, with 7 bases lying between them. The CDR3 is 15 residues long. From germline, CDR1 is LGHNA and CDR2 YSLEER. The CDR3 nucleotides read TGCGCCAGCAGCCAAGCGCTCAGCTCCTACAATGAGCAGTTCTTC. Its translation is CASSQALSSYNEQFF.

The chain is built from TRBV14 and TRBJ2-1; D is possibly TRBD2 (6 bases). Germline V lookup: CDR1 SGHDN, CDR2 FVKESK. The CDR3 extends over 15 amino acids. The ends were cut back, 1 base at V and 6 bases at J, with 13 bases in the middle. CDR3 bases: TGTGCCAGCAGCCAAGGCGGACTAACTATCAATGAGCAGTTCTTC. Translated: CASSQGGLTINEQFF.

V is TRBV6-5 and J is TRBJ1-5; 7 nucleotides line up with TRBD1. The J segment lost 2 bases and the V segment lost 4 bases, leaving 8 bases of the junction unmatched. CDR1 MNHEY and CDR2 SVGAGI come from the germline V gene. The CDR3 is 16 residues long. The CDR3, as DNA: TGTGCCAGCAGTTCTCCCAGACAGGGCGGCAATCAGCCCCAGCATTTT. Its protein product is CASSSPRQGGNQPQHF.

CDR3 loop: CASSGSGQSTNTGELFF. The CDR3 region has the DNA TGTGCCAGCAGTGGATCAGGGCAATCTACGAACACCGGGGAGCTGTTTTTT. The rearrangement uses TRBV6-2 or TRBV6-3 and TRBJ2-2; possible D gene TRBD1, 5 bases. The CDR3 is 17 amino acids. CDR1 and CDR2 (germline): MNHEY, SVGEGT. Trimming took 5 bases from V and 0 from J, leaving 16 bases between them.

This chain links TRBV7-9 with TRBJ2-7; 8 bases are shared with TRBD1. The germline CDR1 and CDR2 sequences are SEHNR and FQNEAQ (reference sequence). Trimming took 3 bases from V and 2 from J; bases not matched to a gene: 9. This CDR3 is 16 amino acids long. The CDR3 nucleotides read TGTGCCAGCAGCTTGTGCTTGGGACAGGACGCCTACGAGCAGTACTTC. Protein sequence: CASSLCLGQDAYEQYF.

V is TRBV13 and J is TRBJ2-2; 12 bases line up with TRBD2. Germline trimming cut 3 bases from V and 4 bases from J; bases unmatched to any gene: 9. Looked up from germline, CDR1 is PRHDT and CDR2 is FYEKMQ (reference sequence). This CDR3 spans 18 amino acids. The CDR3 DNA is TGTGCCAGCAGCTTCGGGCTAGCGGGGGGGCGAGCCACCGGGGAGCTGTTTTTT. Protein product: CASSFGLAGGRATGELFF.

The chain combines TRBV19 with TRBJ1-3; TRBD1 might be the D (6 bases). The V gene's germline CDR1 is LNHDA and CDR2 SQIVND (reference sequence). Trimming pared 5 bases from V and 0 bases from J, leaving 8 bases between. This CDR3 is 14 amino acids long. The CDR3 sequence is CASSGQYSGNTIYF. CDR3 DNA: TGTGCCAGTAGTGGACAGTACTCTGGAAACACCATATATTTT.

This clone has at least ten counts. The chain uses TRBV20-1 and TRBJ2-7, with a weak D call TRBD2 (6 bases). This CDR3 has 11 amino acids. Trimming shortened V by 7 bases and J by 3 bases, and 10 bases separated the two germline ends. Germline loops: CDR1 DFQATT, CDR2 SNEGSKA (reference sequence). CDR3 coding DNA: TGCAGTGTGGCGGGAAACTACGAGCAGTACTTC. This codes for CSVAGNYEQYF.

This sequence joins TRBV5-1 and TRBJ1-2; D is perhaps TRBD1 (6 bases). The germline CDR1 and CDR2 sequences are SGHRS and YFSETQ. The V and J ends lost 1 base and 9 bases respectively, with 25 bases between them. This CDR3 comprises 17 residues. The CDR3 DNA is TGCGCCAGCAGCTTGACTGTGTCCACAGGGAACCCTATGCGCTACACCTTC. Residues: CASSLTVSTGNPMRYTF.

The gene calls are TRBV10-3 and TRBJ2-2; 8 bases are shared with TRBD1. Germline V lookup: CDR1 ENHRY, CDR2 SYGVKD. With 6 bases clipped from V and 4 bases from J, the junction kept 4 bases outside the gene matches. CDR3 length: 14 residues. The CDR3 DNA sequence: TGTGCCATCAGCTCCGGGACAGGCACCGGGGAGCTGTTTTTT. This sequence encodes CAISSGTGTGELFF.